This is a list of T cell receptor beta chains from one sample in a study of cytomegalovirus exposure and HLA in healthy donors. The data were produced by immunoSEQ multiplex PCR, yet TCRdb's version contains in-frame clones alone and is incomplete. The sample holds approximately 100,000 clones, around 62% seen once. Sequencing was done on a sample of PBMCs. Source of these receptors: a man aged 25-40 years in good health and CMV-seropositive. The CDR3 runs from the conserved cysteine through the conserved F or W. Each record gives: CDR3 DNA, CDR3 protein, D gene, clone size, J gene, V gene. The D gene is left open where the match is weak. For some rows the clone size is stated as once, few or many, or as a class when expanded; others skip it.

CDR3 DNA: TGTGCCAGCAGCCCTATCCAGACTCGCACCGGGGAGCTGTTTTTT; CDR3 protein: CASSPIQTRTGELFF; D gene: -; clone size: -; J gene: TRBJ2-2; V gene: TRBV5-4
CDR3 DNA: TGTGCCAGCAGCTTATTAGGACAGTCTTACGAGCAGTACTTC; CDR3 protein: CASSLLGQSYEQYF; D gene: -; clone size: -; J gene: TRBJ2-7; V gene: TRBV7-2
CDR3 DNA: TGTGCCAGCAGTTACTCCGCGGGGTCGGGCACAGATACGCAGTATTTT; CDR3 protein: CASSYSAGSGTDTQYF; D gene: -; clone size: few; J gene: TRBJ2-3; V gene: TRBV6-5
CDR3 DNA: TGTGCCAGCAGGTACCCGAGCTCCTACGAGCAGTACTTC; CDR3 protein: CASRYPSSYEQYF; D gene: -; clone size: -; J gene: TRBJ2-7; V gene: TRBV6-6
CDR3 DNA: TGTGCCTGGATCTTAATTAGGTACAGGGGGAACACCATATATTTT; CDR3 protein: CAWILIRYRGNTIYF; D gene: TRBD1; clone size: -; J gene: TRBJ1-3; V gene: TRBV30
CDR3 DNA: TGTGCCAGCAGCGAGAGCCCGAACACCGGGGAGCTGTTTTTT; CDR3 protein: CASSESPNTGELFF; D gene: -; clone size: once; J gene: TRBJ2-2; V gene: TRBV5-4
CDR3 DNA: TGTGCCAGCCATCTGCCGGAGGGGTTAAGCACAGATACGCAGTATTTT; CDR3 protein: CASHLPEGLSTDTQYF; D gene: -; clone size: -; J gene: TRBJ2-3; V gene: TRBV7-9
CDR3 DNA: TGTGCCAGCTCAGCTAATGACGAGCAGTACTTC; CDR3 protein: CASSANDEQYF; D gene: -; clone size: -; J gene: TRBJ2-7; V gene: TRBV18
CDR3 DNA: TGCGCCAGCAGCTTGGGAGTCTCTGGGGCCAACGTCCTGACTTTC; CDR3 protein: CASSLGVSGANVLTF; D gene: -; clone size: -; J gene: TRBJ2-6; V gene: TRBV5-1
CDR3 DNA: TGTGCCAGCAGACGCGGACAGTACTATGTCTACACCTTC; CDR3 protein: CASRRGQYYVYTF; D gene: -; clone size: -; J gene: TRBJ1-2; V gene: TRBV6-5
CDR3 DNA: TGTGCCAGCAGCAGGACAGGGTTGAGTGAGCAGTTCTTC; CDR3 protein: CASSRTGLSEQFF; D gene: TRBD1; clone size: -; J gene: TRBJ2-1; V gene: TRBV7-6
CDR3 DNA: TGTGCCAGCAGTGAAGCTGGGGGCCAGGGAAGTGAAGCTTTCTTT; CDR3 protein: CASSEAGGQGSEAFF; D gene: -; clone size: -; J gene: TRBJ1-1; V gene: TRBV6-1
CDR3 DNA: TGTGCCAGCAGCGTAGGTCGTGGGGCTCAGCTCACTGAAGCTTTCTTT; CDR3 protein: CASSVGRGAQLTEAFF; D gene: -; clone size: -; J gene: TRBJ1-1; V gene: TRBV9
CDR3 DNA: TGTGCCAGCAGTAAAGGGACAGTTTATGGCTACACCTTC; CDR3 protein: CASSKGTVYGYTF; D gene: TRBD1; clone size: -; J gene: TRBJ1-2; V gene: TRBV6-5
CDR3 DNA: TGCGCCAGGGCGGCAGGGGGCGGGAAGAGAGGCTACACCTTC; CDR3 protein: CARAAGGGKRGYTF; D gene: TRBD1; clone size: -; J gene: TRBJ1-2; V gene: TRBV10-1
CDR3 DNA: TGTGCCAGCAGCGGCACTCCGGGGGACGAGCAGTACTTC; CDR3 protein: CASSGTPGDEQYF; D gene: -; clone size: -; J gene: TRBJ2-7; V gene: TRBV7-9
CDR3 DNA: TGTGCCACCCAACTGGGGCTCGGGGAGACCCAGTACTTC; CDR3 protein: CATQLGLGETQYF; D gene: -; clone size: few; J gene: TRBJ2-5; V gene: TRBV10-3
CDR3 DNA: TGTGCCAGCAGCGTTACAGCAGGGGGCTATCGCTCACCCCTCCACTTT; CDR3 protein: CASSVTAGGYRSPLHF; D gene: TRBD1; clone size: -; J gene: TRBJ1-6; V gene: TRBV25-1
CDR3 DNA: TGTGCCAGCAGCTTAGGGCCTGGGACTAGTGAGGAGTATTTT; CDR3 protein: CASSLGPGTSEEYF; D gene: TRBD2; clone size: -; J gene: TRBJ2-3; V gene: TRBV11-1
CDR3 DNA: TGTGCCAGCAGCTTAACTCGACAAGAGACCCAGTACTTC; CDR3 protein: CASSLTRQETQYF; D gene: -; clone size: -; J gene: TRBJ2-5; V gene: TRBV11-2
CDR3 DNA: TGTGCCAGCAGCCCCCGAGGGAGGAATAACGAAAAACTGTTTTTT; CDR3 protein: CASSPRGRNNEKLFF; D gene: -; clone size: few; J gene: TRBJ1-4; V gene: TRBV21-1
CDR3 DNA: TGTGCCAGCAGCCTCTTCTACGGGACTCACACAGATACGCAGTATTTT; CDR3 protein: CASSLFYGTHTDTQYF; D gene: -; clone size: -; J gene: TRBJ2-3; V gene: TRBV9
CDR3 DNA: TGTGCTAGTGGTTTGGGGATTGACAGGGATGAGCAGTTCTTC; CDR3 protein: CASGLGIDRDEQFF; D gene: TRBD1; clone size: -; J gene: TRBJ2-1; V gene: TRBV12-5
CDR3 DNA: TGTGCCAGCAGCTTAGGCCAGGGACTAGCGGGGGCCTACAATGAGCAGTTCTTC; CDR3 protein: CASSLGQGLAGAYNEQFF; D gene: TRBD2; clone size: -; J gene: TRBJ2-1; V gene: TRBV7-4
CDR3 DNA: TGTGCCAGCAGTGCGACAGGATATTGGGGTGAGCAGTACTTC; CDR3 protein: CASSATGYWGEQYF; D gene: -; clone size: -; J gene: TRBJ2-7; V gene: TRBV27
CDR3 DNA: TGTGCCAGCAGCTTGGGGCTAGCGGGGCCATCTTACGAGCAGTACTTC; CDR3 protein: CASSLGLAGPSYEQYF; D gene: TRBD2; clone size: -; J gene: TRBJ2-7; V gene: TRBV5-4
CDR3 DNA: TGTGCCAGCAGTGACCCACAGGGTAGGAATTCACCCCTCCACTTT; CDR3 protein: CASSDPQGRNSPLHF; D gene: -; clone size: -; J gene: TRBJ1-6; V gene: TRBV6-4
CDR3 DNA: TGTGCCAGCAGCCACACGACAGGGCTCTATGGCTACACCTTC; CDR3 protein: CASSHTTGLYGYTF; D gene: TRBD1; clone size: few; J gene: TRBJ1-2; V gene: TRBV4-2
CDR3 DNA: TGTGCCAGCAGCCCAGGGGGCTATAACTATGGCTACACCTTC; CDR3 protein: CASSPGGYNYGYTF; D gene: TRBD1; clone size: -; J gene: TRBJ1-2; V gene: TRBV14
CDR3 DNA: TGTGCCAGCAGCGCCAGGACTAGCGGCGGTCGCACAGATACGCAGTATTTT; CDR3 protein: CASSARTSGGRTDTQYF; D gene: TRBD2; clone size: -; J gene: TRBJ2-3; V gene: TRBV9
CDR3 DNA: TGTGCCAGCAGTGAAGCGCGGTGGGCGGGCGGGGAGCTGTTTTTT; CDR3 protein: CASSEARWAGGELFF; D gene: -; clone size: -; J gene: TRBJ2-2; V gene: TRBV6-1
CDR3 DNA: TGTGCCAGCAGCGTCCAGGACAGGGAACAAGAGACCCAGTACTTC; CDR3 protein: CASSVQDREQETQYF; D gene: TRBD1; clone size: -; J gene: TRBJ2-5; V gene: TRBV9
CDR3 DNA: TGCGCCAGCAGCCTGGGACTAGCGGGGGGCTCACAAGAGACCCAGTACTTC; CDR3 protein: CASSLGLAGGSQETQYF; D gene: TRBD2; clone size: -; J gene: TRBJ2-5; V gene: TRBV5-1
CDR3 DNA: TGTGCCAGCAGCACTGGGACTAGCGGGTACACAGATACGCAGTATTTT; CDR3 protein: CASSTGTSGYTDTQYF; D gene: TRBD2; clone size: -; J gene: TRBJ2-3; V gene: TRBV7-3
CDR3 DNA: TGTGCCAGCAGTTGGACAGGGGAGCGATCACCCCTCCACTTT; CDR3 protein: CASSWTGERSPLHF; D gene: TRBD1; clone size: few; J gene: TRBJ1-6; V gene: TRBV6-5
CDR3 DNA: TGTGCCAGCAGTTTATGGCGGGGGGGAATCCAAGAGACCCAGTACTTC; CDR3 protein: CASSLWRGGIQETQYF; D gene: TRBD2; clone size: -; J gene: TRBJ2-5; V gene: TRBV27
CDR3 DNA: TGTGCCAGCAACCTCGCACGGGTTGGAACTGAAGCTTTCTTT; CDR3 protein: CASNLARVGTEAFF; D gene: -; clone size: -; J gene: TRBJ1-1; V gene: TRBV5-5
CDR3 DNA: TGTGCCAGCAGCGCCCTTTCCTCTGATACGCAGTATTTT; CDR3 protein: CASSALSSDTQYF; D gene: -; clone size: -; J gene: TRBJ2-3; V gene: TRBV9
CDR3 DNA: TGTGCCAGCAGCGTAAGGGGGGCTAGCGGGGGGCCTAGCGGGGAGCTGTTTTTT; CDR3 protein: CASSVRGASGGPSGELFF; D gene: TRBD2; clone size: -; J gene: TRBJ2-2; V gene: TRBV9
CDR3 DNA: TGCGCCAGCAGCTCCCAGTTAGAGACCCAGTACTTC; CDR3 protein: CASSSQLETQYF; D gene: -; clone size: -; J gene: TRBJ2-5; V gene: TRBV5-1
CDR3 DNA: TGTGCCAGCAGCTTGGGCGCCCTTAATTCACCCCTCCACTTT; CDR3 protein: CASSLGALNSPLHF; D gene: -; clone size: -; J gene: TRBJ1-6; V gene: TRBV7-9
CDR3 DNA: TGTGCCAGCAGTCCGACAGGGTTGTTAGCCTATGGCTACACCTTC; CDR3 protein: CASSPTGLLAYGYTF; D gene: TRBD1; clone size: once; J gene: TRBJ1-2; V gene: TRBV27
CDR3 DNA: TGCGCCAGCAGCAGCCCATCCTACGAGCAGTACTTC; CDR3 protein: CASSSPSYEQYF; D gene: -; clone size: -; J gene: TRBJ2-7; V gene: TRBV5-1
CDR3 DNA: TGTGCCAGCAGCTCAAGGGGACAGCTTAATGAAAAACTGTTTTTT; CDR3 protein: CASSSRGQLNEKLFF; D gene: TRBD1; clone size: once; J gene: TRBJ1-4; V gene: TRBV11-3
CDR3 DNA: TGCAGCGGTTTAGCTGGCACTGAAGCTTTCTTT; CDR3 protein: CSGLAGTEAFF; D gene: -; clone size: few; J gene: TRBJ1-1; V gene: TRBV29-1
CDR3 DNA: TGTGCCATCAGTGGTGGGCCAGGGCGAGAGCAGTACTTC; CDR3 protein: CAISGGPGREQYF; D gene: -; clone size: -; J gene: TRBJ2-7; V gene: TRBV10-3
CDR3 DNA: TGTGCCAGTAGTATAGGGAGCGGGGGGTCCTACAATGAGCAGTTCTTC; CDR3 protein: CASSIGSGGSYNEQFF; D gene: TRBD2; clone size: -; J gene: TRBJ2-1; V gene: TRBV19